The 28 T cell receptor beta chains given below trace back to one sample, sequenced in a study of T cell repertoires in cytomegalovirus infection. One entry per CDR3 protein, called by TCRdb with MiXCR from the reads. The table has about 58,000 distinct CDR3 sequences, about a fifth seen once; the top ten hold roughly 60%. Their specific antigens are unknown. The specimen comprised CD8+ T cells from cultured PBMCs, sampled from culture after CMV antigen stimulation. These receptors came from a human donor in good health (CMV status not recorded). Some clones in this sample may be carry-over from other donors' samples.

J is TRBJ2-1 and V is TRBV28; D is undetermined. CDR1 is MDHEN, CDR2 SYDVKM, per germline. The CDR3 is 17 residues long. V was pared by 2 bases and J by 5 bases, with 19 bases between. The chain's CDR3 is CASSLASSGVRNNEQFF. The CDR3 DNA reads as TGTGCCAGCAGTTTAGCTAGTTCTGGGGTACGAAACAATGAGCAGTTCTTC.

This clonotype was seen more than once but under ten times. The chain recombines TRBV27 with TRBJ1-1, with D hard to call. The V gene's germline CDR1 is MNHEY and CDR2 SMNVEV (reference sequence). The CDR3 is 13 residues long. Trimming removed 1 base at V and 2 bases at J, with 5 bases between. The CDR3 coding sequence is TGTGCCAGCAGTTTATTGGAAAACACTGAAGCTTTCTTT. Its protein product is CASSLLENTEAFF.

The V call is TRBV7-3, the J call TRBJ2-3; D is tentatively TRBD1 or TRBD2 (5 bases each). V was shortened by 5 bases and J by 1 base, with 19 bases between the two germline ends. This CDR3 is built from 17 residues. CDR1 and CDR2 from the germline V gene are SGHTA and FQGTGA. The chain's CDR3 is CASSVMTLVGGTDTQYF. CDR3 DNA: TGTGCCAGCAGCGTAATGACCCTAGTGGGGGGCACAGATACGCAGTATTTT.

The rearrangement uses TRBV6-8 and TRBJ2-7; D is uncertain. Trimming took off 0 bases at V and 5 bases at J, with 14 bases between the two ends. The CDR3 runs 15 residues. From germline, CDR1 is MNHGY and CDR2 SAAAGT. CDR3 in amino acids: CASSYSADLGDEQYF. CDR3 nucleotide sequence: TGTGCCAGCAGTTACTCGGCAGACCTGGGCGACGAGCAGTACTTC.

This clonotype was picked up a small number of times. This sequence joins TRBV28 and TRBJ2-2; tentative D call: TRBD1 (6 bases). This CDR3 spans 18 amino acids. The germline V gene encodes CDR1 MDHEN and CDR2 SYDVKM. Trimming left V 2 bases short and J 3 bases short, with 19 bases between. CDR3 sequence reads: CASSLESNRESDTGELFF. Here the CDR3 DNA reads TGTGCCAGCAGTTTAGAAAGTAACAGGGAGTCGGACACCGGGGAGCTGTTTTTT.

This clonotype was detected only a few times. This chain connects TRBV7-9 to TRBJ2-5; 13 positions agree with TRBD2. The trim removed 6 bases at V and 5 bases at J, leaving 15 bases unmatched. The germline V gene has CDR1 SEHNR and CDR2 FQNEAQ (reference sequence). The CDR3 runs 18 residues. The DNA of the CDR3 is TGTGCCAGCAGGGGTTTTCCTAGGACTAGCGGGAGTTTGGAGACCCAGTACTTC. It yields the protein CASRGFPRTSGSLETQYF.

The chain recombines TRBV12-3 or TRBV12-4 with TRBJ2-7; D remains unclear. The CDR3 runs 14 residues. V was cut by 1 base and J by 0 bases, with 7 bases left in between. The CDR3 sequence: CASSLVDPSYEQYF. For the CDR3, the DNA is TGTGCCAGCAGTTTAGTGGACCCCTCCTACGAGCAGTACTTC.

The CDR3 bases are TGTGCCAGCAGCTTAGCGAGGTGGCCAAAAACTGAAGCTTTCTTT. Translating it yields CASSLARWPKTEAFF. The chain uses TRBV7-6 and TRBJ1-1, with unresolved D. Germline V CDR1 and CDR2: SGHVS, FNYEAQ. The CDR3 has 15 amino acids. V lost 0 bases and J 5 bases, leaving 13 bases between the germline ends.

The V call is TRBV27, the J call TRBJ2-2, with D unclear. V was shortened by 6 bases and J by 7 bases, with 12 bases between the two germline ends. This CDR3 comprises 13 residues. CDR1 and CDR2 (germline): MNHEY, SMNVEV (reference sequence). The CDR3, as DNA: TGTGCCAGCAGGCAAGCACCCCTCGGGGAGCTGTTTTTT. It specifies CASRQAPLGELFF.

Only a few counts were recorded for this clonotype. The chain carries TRBV7-9 and TRBJ2-2, with D unclear. Germline CDR1 SEHNR, CDR2 FQNEAQ (reference sequence). This CDR3 spans 12 amino acids. V was pared by 1 base and J by 6 bases, with 3 bases between. CDR3 region: CASSLDSGELFF. The CDR3 region has the DNA TGTGCCAGCAGCTTAGACTCCGGGGAGCTGTTTTTT.

The chain is built from TRBV27 and TRBJ2-7; maybe TRBD2 (5 bases). The V end lost 6 bases, the J end lost 2 bases, and 14 bases lay between the germline ends. This CDR3 spans 14 amino acids. Germline-derived CDR1 and CDR2 are MNHEY and SMNVEV (reference sequence). CDR3 region: CASRTTPGTYEQYF. The CDR3 region has the DNA TGTGCCAGCAGAACGACTCCGGGGACCTACGAGCAGTACTTC.

This clonotype was detected only a few times. This chain uses TRBV7-2 with TRBJ2-2; unclear D gene. The CDR3 consists of 13 residues. V was pared by 1 base and J by 4 bases, with 4 bases between. The germline CDR1 and CDR2 sequences are SGHTA and FQGNSA. CDR3 sequence: CASSLGGTGELFF. The CDR3, as DNA: TGTGCCAGCAGCTTAGGTGGCACCGGGGAGCTGTTTTTT.

This clonotype was recorded a few times. The V gene is TRBV11-2, the J gene TRBJ1-1; D is unresolved. V was pared by 5 bases and J by 4 bases, with 17 bases between. CDR1 and CDR2 (germline): SGHAT, FQNNGV. This CDR3 comprises 15 residues. The DNA of the CDR3 is TGTGCCAGCAGCGACGTAGGCTGGGCAGGCACTGAAGCTTTCTTT. Translated, it gives CASSDVGWAGTEAFF. The variable domain in full, with the rest retrieved from reference TRBV11-2 and TRBJ1-1, is EAGVAQSPRYKIIEKRQSVAFWCNPISGHATLYWYQQILGQGPKLLIQFQNNGVVDDSQLPKDRFSAERLKGVDSTLKIQPAKLEDSAVYLCASSDVGWAGTEAFFGQGTRLTVV.

This chain uses TRBV6-2 or TRBV6-3 with TRBJ2-1; TRBD1 agrees at 10 bases. Germline V gene lookup returns CDR1 MNHEY and CDR2 SVGEGT. The length of the CDR3 is 17 residues. The J segment lost 0 bases and the V segment lost 0 bases, leaving 2 bases of the junction unmatched. CDR3 region: CASSYSRDRGSYNEQFF. For the CDR3, the DNA is TGTGCCAGCAGTTACTCGAGGGACAGGGGCTCCTACAATGAGCAGTTCTTC.

The chain joins TRBV6-2 or TRBV6-3 to TRBJ1-1; no clear D gene. Germline CDR1 and CDR2: MNHEY and SVGEGT. CDR3 length: 14 residues. Trimming took 0 bases from V and 1 from J, leaving 6 bases between them. CDR3 coding DNA: TGTGCCAGCAGTTACTCGAAGGGGAACACTGAAGCTTTCTTT. Protein sequence: CASSYSKGNTEAFF.

The chain couples TRBV28 to TRBJ2-3; D not certain. CDR3 length: 15 amino acids. V was shortened by 2 bases and J by 3 bases, with 12 bases between the two germline ends. The germline V gene encodes CDR1 MDHEN and CDR2 SYDVKM. The DNA for the CDR3 is TGTGCCAGCAGTTTAGTTCAGTCCTTGACAGATACGCAGTATTTT. Translated: CASSLVQSLTDTQYF.

The chain recombines TRBV7-2 with TRBJ2-7; D may be TRBD1 or TRBD2 (5 bases each). The V gene lost 1 base and the J gene lost 11 bases, with 18 bases spanning the gap. Germline V lookup: CDR1 SGHTA, CDR2 FQGNSA. This CDR3 is built from 14 residues. Here the CDR3 reads CASSLEGTAKKEYF. CDR3 DNA: TGTGCCAGCAGCTTAGAGGGGACCGCGAAAAAGGAGTACTTC.

This clonotype was detected only a few times. The chain employs TRBV5-4 and TRBJ2-7; the match to TRBD1 covers 8 bases. CDR3 size: 15 residues. V lost 0 bases and J lost 3; bases outside the gene matches: 5. In germline, CDR1 is SGHNT, CDR2 YYREEE (reference sequence). CDR3 residues: CASSLEQGESYEQYF. The CDR3 DNA reads TGTGCCAGCAGCTTGGAACAGGGGGAGAGCTACGAGCAGTACTTC.

This chain joins TRBV4-1 and TRBJ2-3; 9 nucleotides line up with TRBD2. Germline V gene data show CDR1 as MGHRA and CDR2 as YSYEKL. This CDR3 comprises 19 residues. J gave up 3 bases and V 3 bases, and 16 bases lay outside the gene matches. As DNA, the CDR3 is TGCGCCAGCAGCCACCCCGTTTTGGGCGGGGGGGGATTGACAGATACGCAGTATTTT. It specifies CASSHPVLGGGGLTDTQYF.

The rearrangement joins TRBV7-3 to TRBJ2-2, with 7 positions matching TRBD1. This CDR3 has 16 residues. Germline lookup yields CDR1 SGHTA and CDR2 FQGTGA. V shed 1 base, J shed 3 bases, and the junction held 5 bases outside the gene matches. As DNA, the CDR3 is TGTGCCAGCAGCTTAATAAGGGGGCGACACACCGGGGAGCTGTTTTTT. This sequence encodes CASSLIRGRHTGELFF.

This clonotype was detected a few times. This chain uses TRBV5-1 with TRBJ2-7; D possibly uses TRBD1 or TRBD2 (5 bases each). This CDR3 is built from 12 residues. With 6 bases removed from V and 2 bases from J, the gap between germline ends came to 9 bases. Germline values: CDR1 SGHRS, CDR2 YFSETQ. CDR3 sequence: CASKGETYEQYF. The DNA for the CDR3 is TGCGCCAGCAAAGGGGAGACCTACGAGCAGTACTTC.

The chain joins TRBV7-9 to TRBJ2-1; 11 positions agree with TRBD2. Germline V gene lookup returns CDR1 SEHNR and CDR2 FQNEAQ (reference sequence). The V and J ends lost 5 bases and 3 bases, in that order; junction bases with no gene match: 6. The CDR3 totals 16 residues. The CDR3, as DNA: TGTGCCAGCAGCACGTCTAGCGGGGGGTACTACAATGAGCAGTTCTTC. Translating it yields CASSTSSGGYYNEQFF.

This clonotype was seen once. This rearrangement joins TRBV5-1 to TRBJ2-7; tentatively, D is TRBD2 (5 bases). Trimming removed 1 base from V and 3 bases from J, with 14 bases in between. The CDR3 is 15 residues long. The germline gives CDR1 SGHRS, CDR2 YFSETQ. CDR3: CASSLIGGFNYEQYF. Here the CDR3 DNA reads TGCGCCAGCAGCTTGATAGGCGGGTTCAACTACGAGCAGTACTTC.

J is TRBJ2-7 and V is TRBV7-6, with 7 bases identical to TRBD2. CDR3 length: 15 amino acids. CDR1 and CDR2 from the germline V gene are SGHVS and FNYEAQ. V shed 0 bases, J shed 6 bases, and the junction held 8 bases outside the gene matches. The CDR3 nucleotides read TGTGCCAGCAGCTTAGCGGGCGGGAGAGCCTCCGAGCAGTACTTC. Protein product: CASSLAGGRASEQYF.

This clonotype was observed a handful of times. The gene calls are TRBV7-9 and TRBJ2-5; D unresolved. The CDR3 runs 13 residues. CDR1 is SEHNR and CDR2 is FQNEAQ in the germline V gene (reference sequence). V lost 5 bases and J lost 2, with 9 bases in between. CDR3 nucleotides: TGTGCCAGCAGCCCGCCGGTTCAAGAGACCCAGTACTTC. It yields the protein CASSPPVQETQYF.

This clonotype was counted ten times or more. V usage is TRBV28 and J usage is TRBJ1-1; D is undetermined. Per germline, CDR1 MDHEN and CDR2 SYDVKM. The length of the CDR3 is 12 residues. The germline V and J ends were trimmed by 5 bases and 5 bases, with 9 bases remaining between them. DNA for the CDR3: TGTGCCAGCAGTGAAGGGTTTACTGAAGCTTTCTTT. It is translated as CASSEGFTEAFF.

This clonotype was picked up a small number of times. An end of the junction differs from the germline gene, which may be a read error. The rearrangement links TRBV7-9 to TRBJ2-7; TRBD1 is a possible D gene (7 bases). This CDR3 contains 16 residues. Germline V CDR1 and CDR2: SEHNR, FQNEAQ (reference sequence). CDR3 DNA sequence: TGTGCCAGCAGTTTAGGGGGGATCGGGACAGTCAACGAGCAGTACTTC. Translation: CASSLGGIGTVNEQYF.

A few counts support this clonotype. This rearrangement joins TRBV7-2 to TRBJ1-1; 10 bases match TRBD1. The CDR3 has 17 amino acids. V trimming: 3 bases; J trimming: 0 bases; junction bases outside the gene matches: 7. Germline V lookup: CDR1 SGHTA, CDR2 FQGNSA. The CDR3 DNA is TGTGCCAGCAGCTTCCGGGACAGGGGACCGTTGAACACTGAAGCTTTCTTT. It encodes CASSFRDRGPLNTEAFF.